The entry below gives a single T cell receptor beta chain sequence along with its context. Its antigen is not known. Libraries were prepared by immunoSEQ multiplex PCR; TCRdb keeps only in-frame clonotypes and omits some of them. The sample yields roughly 150,000 clones, approximately 90% seen once. The sample is drawn from a study of T cell responses to AZD1222 COVID-19 vaccine. V lost 5 bases and J lost 1; bases outside the gene matches: 5. The germline gives CDR1 LGHNA, CDR2 YSLEER. This CDR3 region has 14 residues. Study-level findings and limits: In the spike-specific TCR repertoire, nearly half reportedly target unmutated variant regions. Donors in the cohort were predominantly white British and more often female, and clonal diversity was possibly underestimated. It was only after the peak T cell response that any repertoires were sampled. Recipients of two AZD1222 doses showed rising Spike-specific TCR breadth and depth.

The chain recombines TRBV4-3 with TRBJ2-7; 7 nucleotides agree with TRBD1. This specimen was peripheral blood, taken on day 0 of AZD1222 vaccination. The TCR comes from an adult in good health. The CDR3 loop is CASSTRTGSYEQYF. The CDR3 DNA reads as TGCGCCAGCAGCACCCGGACAGGTTCCTACGAGCAGTACTTC.